This T cell receptor beta chain was retrieved from a study of blood T cell repertoires in COVID-19. This CDR3 region has 21 residues. With 0 bases removed from V and 4 bases from J, the gap between germline ends came to 29 bases. CDR1 is LNHNV, CDR2 YYDKDF, per germline (reference sequence). TCRdb's table, derived via immunoSEQ multiplex PCR, lists solely in-frame clones and lacks some. The profile covers about 130,000 clones, with approximately 80% appearing a single time and about 15% taken by the ten largest. What was sequenced was peripheral blood. The TCR sequence derives from a woman between 45 and 65 years old with acute or convalescent COVID-19. The genes are TRBV15 and TRBJ2-3, with D possibly being TRBD2 (8 bases). The DNA for the CDR3 is TGTGCCACCAGCAGAGATTTATACCCCTCAGGGGGGAGCGGGGGCGCAGATACGCAGTATTTT. Protein product: CATSRDLYPSGGSGGADTQYF.